The T cell receptor (beta chain) under discussion was sequenced for a study of technical replicates of blood from several donors. The length of the CDR3 is 15 residues. Trimming left V 4 bases short and J 4 bases short, with 16 bases between. Germline CDR1 reads SQVTM; CDR2 reads ANQGSEA. The data were produced by immunoSEQ multiplex PCR, yet TCRdb's version contains in-frame clones alone and is incomplete. In the table there are 80,000 or so clones, about 97% of which are singletons. Specimen: T cells isolated from PBMCs. The origin of this receptor is a human donor in good health. The V call is TRBV29-1, the J call TRBJ2-2, with D possibly being TRBD2 (6 bases). The CDR3 DNA is TGCAGCGTTGCGGACCCTGGGGGGATCACCGGGGAGCTGTTTTTT. It codes for CSVADPGGITGELFF.